This section outlines one T cell receptor (beta chain) sequence together with its context. The target antigen is unknown. At the DNA level, this CDR3 is encoded by other sequences in the same sample as well. The data are from a study of OX40 agonist ivuxolimab in advanced cancers. Profiled with immunoSEQ multiplex PCR; TCRdb holds only in-frame clones, not every one. The sample carries 45,000 to 65,000 clones, roughly three quarters recorded once. Points from the study as a whole: CD8+ T cells showed, on average, more clonal expansion than CD4+ cells. Those patients achieving a partial response at 0.1-3.0 mg/kg showed among the lowest clonal expansion.

Trimming shortened V by 5 bases and J by 5 bases, and 10 bases separated the two germline ends. The CDR3 is 11 residues long. Germline V gives CDR1 SQVTM, CDR2 ANQGSEA. The clonotype was recovered from an adult with an advanced solid tumor such as melanoma, head and neck, liver or kidney cancer. This specimen consisted of CD4+ or CD8+ T cells sorted from blood, obtained in a trial of the OX40 agonist ivuxolimab. This sequence joins TRBV29-1 and TRBJ2-7; possible D gene TRBD1, 5 bases. This chain's CDR3 is CSVRGRDEQYF. Here the CDR3 DNA reads TGCAGCGTTAGGGGCAGGGACGAGCAGTACTTC.